The entry below gives a single TCR beta chain sequence along with its context. This record belongs to a study of blood T cell repertoires in COVID-19. Turning to the study itself: There were acute and convalescent COVID-19 samples, and they came from the United States, Italy and Spain. The cDNA or gDNA used as material had been derived from T cells, B-cell-depleted T cells, or PBMCs.

V shed 1 base, J shed 5 bases, and the junction held 5 bases outside the gene matches. Per the germline V gene, CDR1 is GTSNPN and CDR2 is SVGIG (reference sequence). This CDR3 has 15 residues. Generated by immunoSEQ multiplex PCR, the TCRdb table keeps only in-frame clones and is missing some. The table lists about 250,000 clones, over 75% of them singletons, with 1.5% to 2% in the top ten. Individuals aged roughly 18 to 95 years were recruited from roughly 22 US areas. Sequencing was carried out using PBMCs or T cells enriched from blood (not recorded which). The sequence was collected from a man aged 40-55 years who had recovered from COVID-19. The chain carries TRBV30 and TRBJ1-5; 10 nucleotides line up with TRBD1. CDR3 nucleotides: TGTGCCTGGAGTGGAACCGGGACAGGGGATCAGCCCCAGCATTTT. It codes for CAWSGTGTGDQPQHF.